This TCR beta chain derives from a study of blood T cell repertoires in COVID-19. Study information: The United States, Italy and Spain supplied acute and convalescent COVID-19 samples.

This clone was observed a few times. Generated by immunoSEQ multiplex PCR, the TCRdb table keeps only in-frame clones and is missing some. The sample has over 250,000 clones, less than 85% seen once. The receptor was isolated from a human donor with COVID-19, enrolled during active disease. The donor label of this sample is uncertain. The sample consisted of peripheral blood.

The chain's CDR3 is CASSLDRSTDTQYF. Written as DNA, the CDR3 is TGTGCCAGCAGCTTAGACAGAAGCACAGATACGCAGTATTTT. The rearrangement links TRBV7-2 to TRBJ2-3, with D uncertain. This CDR3 spans 14 amino acids. Germline CDR1 SGHTA, CDR2 FQGNSA. Trimming left V 1 base short and J 0 bases short, with 5 bases between.